This T cell receptor (beta chain) was captured in a study of blood T cell repertoires in COVID-19 (dated by TCRdb to the early 2020s). Background on the whole study: The collaborator samples originated in the United States, Italy and Spain and spanned the acute and convalescent phases of COVID-19. The material from the prospective study consisted of cDNA or gDNA derived from T cells, B-cell-depleted T cells, or PBMCs. Deeply sampled blood TCRbeta repertoires from subjects exposed to, actively infected with, or recovered from COVID-19 were included in the dataset. A freely available public database, intended as a resource for researchers studying the immune response to SARS-CoV-2, is where the repertoires were released. Samples were obtained from the ongoing ImmuneRACE study (first 160 participants) and from roughly 1,300 subjects provided by 6 global collaborators. Sample metadata almost always included a de-identified subject ID, COVID-19 status, age in years and sex. HLA class I and class II types, where available, came from metadata supplied by the sample provider rather than from assay-based typing. The research as a whole found: How much clinical and demographic metadata was included differed by source and by participant, and the metadata was provided uncurated.

Concerning this clone itself: Its antigen target is currently unknown. It has no much larger one-base neighbor in the sample; base qualities were not kept.

One collaborating source in Seattle enrolled patients while the patients were actively infected and followed the patients over time throughout the course of disease. Each collaborating institution followed its own protocols to collect whole blood in K2EDTA tubes. For TCRbeta analysis, collaborators shipped samples in one of three forms: frozen whole blood, isolated PBMCs, or DNA extracted from either of those sample types. V and J are trimmed by 2 bases and 3 bases, and the gene matches miss 4 bases of the junction. From its cysteine to its valine, the CDR3 spans 15 amino acids. CDR3 DNA only is kept here, 45 bases in frame from base 1. The CDR1 and CDR2 encoded by the germline V gene are MNHEY and SVGEGT. TCRbeta CDR3 regions were amplified from genomic DNA using the immunoSEQ Assay, a bias-controlled multiplex PCR. The paper's data handling went like this. Within the assay, amplification of reference gene primers was used to estimate how many nucleated cells each sample contained. To quantify the absolute abundance of each unique TCRbeta CDR3 rearrangement, sequence reads were collapsed and filtered. For each sample, productive Simpson clonality was calculated as the square root of Simpson's diversity index over productive rearrangements. TCRdb holds this immuneACCESS table with in-frame rearrangements only. Some clones are missing; in checked studies, unresolved V genes explain under half, and the rest has no known cause. The V and J calls and clone size are taken from that table; D and trimming were inferred from the DNA. This sample is represented by hundreds of thousands of clones; roughly nine tenths of them were singletons. The ten largest clonotypes hold 3% of the sample.

This receptor was taken from a woman between 25 and 40 years old with COVID-19, enrolled during active disease. The rearrangement joined TRBV6-2 or TRBV6-3 to TRBJ2-7; 10 of the junction bases match TRBD2. Sequenced sample: peripheral blood. At the DNA level, the sequence is TGTGCCAGCAGTTACCCTCCTAGCGGGAGCTACGAGCAGTACGTC. Protein translation: CASSYPPSGSYEQYV.